Shown below are 20 T cell receptor beta chains from a single sample sequenced in a study of regulatory T cells in long-lasting Graves disease. Library construction for TCR beta used iRepertoire HTBI primers and Arm-PCR of CDR3 regions. TCRdb fed the multiplex PCR reads into MiXCR, producing one record per CDR3 protein. The repertoire has 500,000 to 700,000 distinct CDR3 sequences, under 20% of them found once; the top ten carry about 17%. Time point noted: newly diagnosed GD, antithyroid drugs for less than 3 months. Isolated PBMC RNA provided the starting material for the TCR library. This same sample was also taken into another study, of T cells in Graves' hyperthyroidism and ophthalmopathy.

This specimen consisted of peripheral blood mononuclear cells (PBMCs), obtained at new diagnosis, from a patient treated with antithyroid drugs. These receptors originate from a woman in her 30s with Graves disease.

This chain joins TRBV18 and TRBJ2-1, with TRBD2 as a possible D gene (6 bases). This CDR3 has 15 amino acids. In germline, CDR1 is KGHSH, CDR2 LQKENI. V lost 8 bases and J 0 bases, leaving 14 bases between the germline ends. The CDR3 bases are TGTGCCAGCGCCTGGCGGGGAGGCTCCTACAATGAGCAGTTCTTC. Translated, it gives CASAWRGGSYNEQFF. Combining the CDR3 with reference TRBV18 and TRBJ2-1 gives the whole variable domain NAGVMQNPRHLVRRRGQEARLRCSPMKGHSHVYWYRQLPEEGLKFMVYLQKENIIDESGMPKERFSAEFPKEGPSILRIQQVVRGDSAAYFCASAWRGGSYNEQFFGPGTRLTVL.

The chain has TRBV3-1 and TRBJ1-2, with a possible D match to TRBD1 (6 bases). CDR3 length: 16 residues. The germline CDR1 and CDR2 sequences are LGHDT and YNNKEL (reference sequence). Trimming shortened V by 3 bases and J by 1 base, and 15 bases separated the two germline ends. CDR3 coding DNA: TGTGCCAGCAGCCACCCACGGCGAGGGGGTAACTATGGCTACACCTTC. Translation gives CASSHPRRGGNYGYTF.

This clonotype was seen ten or more times. The chain links TRBV24-1 to TRBJ2-2; 10 nucleotides line up with TRBD1. CDR1 is KGHDR and CDR2 is SFDVKD in the germline V gene. This CDR3 has 18 residues. J gave up 1 base and V 2 bases, and 6 bases lay outside the gene matches. CDR3 in amino acids: CATSDSPGQGVNTGELFF. The CDR3, as DNA: TGTGCCACCAGTGATTCGCCTGGACAGGGGGTGAACACCGGGGAGCTGTTTTTT.

This clonotype was observed at least ten times. V is TRBV28 and J is TRBJ2-1, with 13 bases identical to TRBD2. This CDR3 region has 15 residues. Germline V lookup: CDR1 MDHEN, CDR2 SYDVKM. J was trimmed by 5 bases and V by 6 bases; bases with no gene match: 4. The CDR3 is CASRTGLAGHNEQFF. DNA for the CDR3: TGTGCCAGCAGAACGGGACTAGCGGGACACAATGAGCAGTTCTTC.

V usage is TRBV25-1 and J usage is TRBJ2-1; 10 positions agree with TRBD2. Germline V gene sequence: CDR1 MGHDK, CDR2 SYGVNS. V lost 8 bases and J lost 7; bases outside the gene matches: 5. This CDR3 spans 13 amino acids. CDR3 nucleotides: TGTGCCAGCCTAGCGGGAGAACTGAATGAGCAGTTCTTC. This encodes CASLAGELNEQFF.

The chain couples TRBV19 to TRBJ2-2; D unclear. This CDR3 has 20 residues. Between the trimmed V and J ends, which lost 3 bases and 2 bases, there was a span of 25 bases. CDR1 is LNHDA and CDR2 is SQIVND in the germline V gene (reference sequence). This CDR3 reads CASSMSRGRRANRNTGELFF. DNA of the CDR3: TGTGCCAGTAGTATGAGTCGAGGAAGAAGGGCCAACAGAAACACCGGGGAGCTGTTTTTT. Drawing the rest from reference TRBV19 and TRBJ2-2, the complete variable domain is DGGITQSPKYLFRKEGQNVTLSCEQNLNHDAMYWYRQDPGQGLRLIYYSQIVNDFQKGDIAEGYSVSREKKESFPLTVTSAQKNPTAFYLCASSMSRGRRANRNTGELFFGEGSRLTVL.

The table lists this clonotype with a few counts. V gene TRBV12-3 or TRBV12-4 combines with J gene TRBJ1-4; 8 bases line up with TRBD1. The CDR3 consists of 16 residues. The V and J ends lost 6 bases and 4 bases, in that order; junction bases with no gene match: 10. In nucleotides, the CDR3 is TGTGCCAGCAGCTCCGGGACAGGAACCTTTAATGAAAAACTGTTTTTT. Translation: CASSSGTGTFNEKLFF.

In its sample, this clonotype was seen many times. In DNA, the CDR3 is TGTGCCAGCACCTTGAAGGGGGGACCCCTCCACTTT. Translating it yields CASTLKGGPLHF. The gene calls are TRBV12-3 or TRBV12-4 and TRBJ1-6; possibly TRBD1 for D (6 bases). This CDR3 spans 12 amino acids. V lost 7 bases and J lost 12, with 13 bases in between.

CDR3 sequence reads: CASSLSGLNGYTF. The CDR3 nucleotides read TGTGCCAGCAGCTTGTCGGGGTTGAATGGCTACACCTTC. The V call is TRBV5-5, the J call TRBJ1-2; unclear D gene. There are 13 residues in the CDR3. Per the germline V gene, CDR1 is SGHKS and CDR2 is YYEKEE (reference sequence). V was clipped by 1 base and J by 6 bases, with 10 bases between them. The full variable domain, completed using reference TRBV5-5 and TRBJ1-2, is DAGVTQSPTHLIKTRGQQVTLRCSPISGHKSVSWYQQVLGQGPQFIFQYYEKEERGRGNFPDRFSARQFPNYSSELNVNALLLGDSALYLCASSLSGLNGYTFGSGTRLTVV.

In its sample, this clonotype was seen many times. In DNA form, the CDR3 reads TGTGCCAGCGGGACAGCGTATGGCTACACCTTC. Its translation: CASGTAYGYTF. The chain uses TRBV27 and TRBJ1-2, with 7 bases that match TRBD1. The CDR3 runs to 11 residues. V was pared by 8 bases and J by 5 bases, with 2 bases of the junction left unmatched. CDR1 MNHEY and CDR2 SMNVEV come from the germline V gene (reference sequence).

The chain is built from TRBV19 and TRBJ1-1; D gene ambiguous. This CDR3 is 16 amino acids long. Between the trimmed V and J ends, which lost 3 bases and 4 bases, there was a span of 18 bases. Germline CDR1 reads LNHDA; CDR2 reads SQIVND (reference sequence). The CDR3 DNA follows: TGTGCCAGTAGTATTCGTCCCGATTTTGTGGGCACTGAAGCTTTCTTT. Translating gives CASSIRPDFVGTEAFF.

Many counts were recorded for this clonotype. The gene calls are TRBV19 and TRBJ1-1, with D perhaps matching TRBD1 (5 bases). In germline, CDR1 is LNHDA, CDR2 SQIVND (reference sequence). This CDR3 region has 15 residues. V was cut by 9 bases and J by 0 bases, with 17 bases left in between. The CDR3, as DNA: TGTGCCAGCACCCCTAGGACAAACCTGAACACTGAAGCTTTCTTT. Translating gives CASTPRTNLNTEAFF.

The rearrangement joins TRBV6-5 to TRBJ2-1; 9 nucleotides agree with TRBD2. CDR3 length equals 14 residues. CDR1 is MNHEY and CDR2 is SVGAGI in the germline V gene. The ends lost 4 bases at V and 6 bases at J; junction bases unmatched: 4. CDR3 in DNA: TGTGCCAGCAGTTCGCGGGAGGGATTCAATGAGCAGTTCTTC. Amino acids: CASSSREGFNEQFF.

V and J are TRBV4-1 and TRBJ1-5; D is undetermined. CDR3 size: 15 residues. Germline V gene lookup returns CDR1 MGHRA and CDR2 YSYEKL. Trimming cost V 0 bases and J 0 bases, with 6 bases left between them. CDR3 coding DNA: TGCGCCAGCAGCCAAGACGGGGATAGCAATCAGCCCCAGCATTTT. This sequence encodes CASSQDGDSNQPQHF.

There are many counts of this clonotype. The chain links TRBV7-8 to TRBJ1-1; 9 nucleotides align to TRBD1. With V trimmed by 0 bases and J by 5 bases, 4 bases remained unmatched. From germline, CDR1 is SGHVS and CDR2 FQNEAQ. This CDR3 region has 15 residues. CDR3 DNA sequence: TGTGCCAGCAGCTTAGCCACAGGGGGCGCGACTGAAGCTTTCTTT. It translates to CASSLATGGATEAFF.

As regards this clonotype: A much larger clone is a single base away; this may be a read error. This rearrangement joins TRBV5-1 to TRBJ1-1; D gene unclear. Per the germline V gene, CDR1 is SGHRS and CDR2 is YFSETQ. V was clipped by 10 bases and J by 1 base, with 14 bases between them. The CDR3 has 13 amino acids. The CDR3 nucleotides are TGCGCCGGCACCAAGACTGAGAACACTGAAGCTTTCTTT. Translated: CAGTKTENTEAFF. The entire variable domain, with the rest obtained from reference TRBV5-1 and TRBJ1-1, is as follows: KAGVTQTPRYLIKTRGQQVTLSCSPISGHRSVSWYQQTPGQGLQFLFEYFSETQRNKGNFPGRFSGRQFSNSRSEMNVSTLELGDSALYLCAGTKTENTEAFFGQGTRLTVV.

The chain uses TRBV6-1 and TRBJ2-5, with 12 bases aligning to TRBD1. The CDR3 is 17 amino acids. From germline, CDR1 is MNHNS and CDR2 SASEGT. J lost 0 bases, V lost 6 bases, and 8 bases had no gene match. This CDR3 reads CASSRDRGPNYQETQYF. In nucleotides, the CDR3 is TGTGCCAGCAGCCGGGACAGGGGGCCCAATTACCAAGAGACCCAGTACTTC.

The table lists this clonotype with many counts. This chain links TRBV7-2 with TRBJ2-5, with 12 bases aligning to TRBD1. Germline V gene lookup returns CDR1 SGHTA and CDR2 FQGNSA. V was pared by 5 bases and J by 4 bases, with 5 bases of the junction left unmatched. The CDR3 is 15 amino acids. CDR3 in DNA: TGTGCCAGCAGCCCGGGACAGGGGGCGCGAGAGACCCAGTACTTC. This gives the protein CASSPGQGARETQYF.

This clonotype was detected many times. The chain's CDR3 is CASSYDRNSGNTIYF. In DNA, the CDR3 is TGTGCCAGCAGCTACGACAGGAACTCTGGAAACACCATATATTTT. The chain uses TRBV6-5 and TRBJ1-3; TRBD1 is a possible D gene (6 bases). In germline, CDR1 is MNHEY, CDR2 SVGAGI. V shed 6 bases and J shed 0 bases, with 12 bases lying between them. The CDR3 loop spans 15 amino acids.

V and J are TRBV4-1 and TRBJ1-1; no firm D call. With 0 bases removed from V and 8 bases from J, the gap between germline ends came to 10 bases. This CDR3 has 13 amino acids. Germline CDR1 and CDR2: MGHRA and YSYEKL. CDR3 coding DNA: TGCGCCAGCAGCCAAGAGATGGCAGACGAAGCTTTCTTT. Protein: CASSQEMADEAFF.